The 15 T cell receptor beta chains given below trace back to one sample, sequenced in a study of blood T cell repertoires in COVID-19. Produced via immunoSEQ multiplex PCR; TCRdb's table is partial and in-frame only. The sample lists some 250,000 clones; roughly 89% were seen once. Sequenced: peripheral blood. Every receptor here comes from a man in his thirties or forties who had recovered from COVID-19.

J is TRBJ2-7 and V is TRBV27, with TRBD2 as a possible D gene (6 bases). Germline lookup yields CDR1 MNHEY and CDR2 SMNVEV (reference sequence). The V end lost 8 bases, the J end lost 2 bases, and 13 bases lay between the germline ends. The CDR3 covers 13 residues. CDR3 loop: CASAGTGAYEQYF. The CDR3 DNA is TGTGCCAGCGCGGGGACTGGGGCCTACGAGCAGTACTTC.

This chain uses TRBV27 with TRBJ2-7; 7 bases are a match to TRBD2. V shed 5 bases and J 0 bases; nucleotides not matched to a gene: 4. Germline CDR1 is MNHEY and CDR2 is SMNVEV (reference sequence). This CDR3 has 14 amino acids. CDR3 amino acids: CASSPLAASYEQYF. CDR3 coding DNA: TGTGCCAGCAGTCCGCTAGCGGCCTCCTACGAGCAGTACTTC.

The chain recombines TRBV5-1 with TRBJ2-3; TRBD2 might be the D (6 bases). The V gene's germline CDR1 is SGHRS and CDR2 YFSETQ. The length of the CDR3 is 15 residues. V lost 0 bases, J lost 1 base, and 9 bases lay in between. CDR3 in DNA: TGCGCCAGCAGCTTGGGGGCTAGCGGCACAGATACGCAGTATTTT. This encodes CASSLGASGTDTQYF.

The rearrangement links TRBV18 to TRBJ2-3; D gene uncertain. V was pared by 2 bases and J by 0 bases, with 15 bases between. Germline loops: CDR1 KGHSH, CDR2 LQKENI. The CDR3 sequence is 17 residues long. CDR3 region: CASSPWPGGTSTDTQYF. CDR3 DNA sequence: TGTGCCAGCTCACCATGGCCGGGTGGCACCAGCACAGATACGCAGTATTTT.

This clone showed up just a few times. The chain joins TRBV27 to TRBJ1-6, with D perhaps TRBD1 (5 bases). V lost 5 bases and J 14 bases, leaving 19 bases between the germline ends. This CDR3 comprises 14 residues. Germline-derived CDR1 and CDR2 are MNHEY and SMNVEV (reference sequence). CDR3 sequence: CASSLDSSRSSLHF. DNA of the CDR3: TGTGCCAGCAGTCTTGACAGTTCCAGAAGTTCCCTCCACTTT.

V usage is TRBV11-3 and J usage is TRBJ2-5, with 7 bases fitting TRBD1. This CDR3 has 15 residues. V trimming: 5 bases; J trimming: 1 base; junction bases outside the gene matches: 7. Germline CDR1 SGHNT, CDR2 YENEEA. The chain's CDR3 is CASSTMGQFQETQYF. The DNA of the CDR3 is TGTGCCAGCAGCACAATGGGACAGTTCCAAGAGACCCAGTACTTC. The complete variable domain, with remaining parts taken from reference TRBV11-3 and TRBJ2-5, reads EAGVVQSPRYKIIEKKQPVAFWCNPISGHNTLYWYLQNLGQGPELLIRYENEEAVDDSQLPKDRFSAERLKGVDSTLKIQPAELGDSAVYLCASSTMGQFQETQYFGPGTRLLVL.

The rearrangement joins TRBV10-2 to TRBJ1-5; tentative D call: TRBD1 (6 bases). Between the trimmed V and J ends, which lost 6 bases and 9 bases, there was a span of 18 bases. This CDR3 is built from 14 residues. CDR1 and CDR2 (germline): WSHSY, SAAADI. The CDR3 here is CASSDRQSGRPQHF. For the CDR3, the DNA is TGCGCCAGCAGCGACAGGCAGTCGGGTAGGCCCCAGCATTTT.

The V gene is TRBV5-1, the J gene TRBJ2-5; 14 nucleotides agree with TRBD2. This CDR3 spans 15 amino acids. CDR1 is SGHRS, CDR2 YFSETQ, per germline. J gave up 3 bases and V 5 bases, and 3 bases lay outside the gene matches. CDR3 sequence (DNA): TGCGCCAGCAGTTCGACTAGCGGGGGGGAAGAGACCCAGTACTTC. It specifies CASSSTSGGEETQYF.

CDR3 sequence: CASSLAGWGFF. In DNA, the CDR3 is TGTGCCAGCAGCTTGGCGGGGTGGGGATTTTTT. V usage is TRBV5-8 and J usage is TRBJ1-4; the D is unclear. Trimming removed 0 bases from V and 17 bases from J, with 11 bases in between. Per the germline V gene, CDR1 is SGHTS and CDR2 is YDEGEE. This CDR3 region has 11 residues.

V gene TRBV19 combines with J gene TRBJ1-1; D perhaps matches TRBD1 (5 bases). The germline gives CDR1 LNHDA, CDR2 SQIVND (reference sequence). The CDR3 covers 14 residues. Trimming shortened V by 7 bases and J by 4 bases, and 16 bases separated the two germline ends. CDR3 loop: CASTGDGGSTEAFF. CDR3 nucleotide sequence: TGTGCCAGTACGGGGGACGGGGGGAGCACTGAAGCTTTCTTT.

The genes are TRBV12-5 and TRBJ1-2; D remains unclear. The CDR3 is 13 residues long. V gave up 3 bases and J gave up 2 bases, with 7 bases separating them. The germline CDR1 and CDR2 sequences are LGHNT and FRNRAP. The CDR3 loop reads CASGFGVNYGYTF. The DNA for the CDR3 is TGTGCTAGTGGTTTCGGGGTCAACTATGGCTACACCTTC.

This chain joins TRBV13 and TRBJ2-3; 10 bases align to TRBD2. The ends lost 2 bases at V and 5 bases at J; junction bases unmatched: 7. This CDR3 comprises 16 residues. Germline CDR1 is PRHDT and CDR2 is FYEKMQ (reference sequence). CDR3 sequence: CASSLRSGGAIDTQYF. The CDR3 bases are TGTGCCAGCAGCTTAAGGAGCGGGGGGGCAATAGATACGCAGTATTTT. The entire variable domain, with the rest obtained from reference TRBV13 and TRBJ2-3, is as follows: AAGVIQSPRHLIKEKRETATLKCYPIPRHDTVYWYQQGPGQDPQFLISFYEKMQSDKGSIPDRFSAQQFSDYHSELNMSSLELGDSALYFCASSLRSGGAIDTQYFGPGTRLTVL.

The V and J genes are TRBV19 and TRBJ2-1; the D gene is possibly TRBD2 (6 bases). Germline V gene sequence: CDR1 LNHDA, CDR2 SQIVND (reference sequence). The CDR3 is made up of 11 amino acids. V lost 6 bases, J lost 16 bases, and 16 bases lay in between. CDR3 sequence reads: CASSPDYPLFF. CDR3 bases: TGTGCCAGTAGCCCGGACTACCCGCTCTTCTTC.

The chain joins TRBV7-9 to TRBJ1-1, with TRBD1 matching 9 bases. The trim removed 5 bases at V and 0 bases at J, leaving 7 bases unmatched. The CDR3 is made up of 16 amino acids. From germline, CDR1 is SEHNR and CDR2 FQNEAQ (reference sequence). The CDR3 protein is CASSPKGTGLNTEAFF. CDR3 nucleotides: TGTGCCAGCAGCCCTAAAGGGACAGGGCTGAACACTGAAGCTTTCTTT.

The J gene is TRBJ1-2, the V gene TRBV28; D uncertain. Germline V gene lookup returns CDR1 MDHEN and CDR2 SYDVKM. The CDR3 is 14 residues long. V was clipped by 3 bases and J by 6 bases, with 14 bases between them. The CDR3 loop is CASSFSSQVNGYTF. The DNA of the CDR3 is TGTGCCAGCAGTTTCAGTTCGCAGGTTAATGGCTACACCTTC.